This record covers a single T cell receptor (beta chain). The clone's antigen remains unknown. No much larger clonotype is one base removed from it; base qualities were not supplied. The immunoSEQ Assay, a bias-controlled multiplex PCR, was used to amplify TCRbeta CDR3 regions from genomic DNA. Per the original workflow: Within the assay, amplification of reference gene primers was used to estimate how many nucleated cells each sample contained. Sequence reads were collapsed and filtered to measure the absolute abundance of every unique TCRbeta CDR3 rearrangement. For each sample, productive Simpson clonality was calculated as the square root of Simpson's diversity index over productive rearrangements. Entries here come from immuneACCESS through TCRdb and include only in-frame sequences with V and J called. Some clones fail to appear in such tables; in the studies checked, an unresolved V gene covers under half of the shortfall, and the cause of the remainder is unknown. V and J calls and clone size come straight from that table; D and trimming were deduced from the DNA. Recorded for this sample are about 82,000 clones; around 80% of them occurred a single time. The top ten clones comprise about 12% of the sample.

Collaborating institutions collected whole blood in K2EDTA tubes following their own protocols. Collaborator samples were shipped for TCRbeta analysis as frozen whole blood, isolated PBMCs, or DNA extracted from either sample type. Inclusive of the bounding cysteine and phenylalanine, the CDR3 is 18 residues long. Just CDR3 DNA is preserved here, 54 bases in frame from base 1. Germline trimming amounts to 7 bases on V and 5 bases on J, with 22 as the count of junction bases outside the gene matches. Per the germline V gene, MDHEN is the CDR1 and SYDVKM is the CDR2. The data belong to a study of blood T cell repertoires in COVID-19 (TCRdb year 2020). As for the study more broadly: Collaborator samples came from the United States, Italy and Spain and covered acute and convalescent phases of COVID-19. The material from the prospective study consisted of cDNA or gDNA derived from T cells, B-cell-depleted T cells, or PBMCs. Subjects who had been exposed to COVID-19, were actively infected with it, or had recovered from it provided the deeply sampled blood TCRbeta repertoires that made up the dataset. A freely available public database, intended as a resource for researchers studying the immune response to SARS-CoV-2, is where the repertoires were released. The samples were drawn from two sources: the first 160 participants of the ongoing ImmuneRACE study, and over 1,000 subjects contributed by 6 global collaborators. Nearly every sample came with metadata listing a de-identified subject ID, COVID-19 status, age in years and sex. Where available, HLA class I and class II types were obtained from metadata supplied by the sample provider rather than from assay-based typing. Study-level results and caveats: How much clinical and demographic metadata was included differed by source and by participant, and the metadata was provided uncurated.

The sequence is built from TRBV28 and TRBJ2-5, with 7 bases matching TRBD2. The receptor's source is a woman aged 40-49 years with active or convalescent COVID-19. Sequencing used peripheral blood. The CDR3 corresponds to CASTPRPVLLARVETQYF. The DNA is TGTGCCAGCACCCCCCGCCCAGTTTTACTAGCGAGAGTGGAGACCCAGTACTTC.